This TCR beta chain was retrieved from a study of metastatic and nonmetastatic thyroid tumors. Study details: Malignant and benign thyroid patients had repertoires compared in peripheral blood and tumor or nodule tissue.

Prior to thyroid surgery, none of the patients had received any treatment. How the authors handled the data: The study built a papillary thyroid cancer distant-metastasis classifier from CDR3 differences across clinicopathological groups. TCRdb re-analyzed the PCR reads using MiXCR. It is TCRdb's table, rather than the study itself, that gives the V and J calls and clone size. Counted here are roughly 59,000 clones, about 17% occurring once; the ten biggest clones make up roughly a tenth. There are 13 residues in the CDR3. Looked up from germline, CDR1 is SEHNR and CDR2 is FQNEAQ (reference sequence). The V and J ends lost 4 bases and 5 bases respectively, with 11 bases between them. This clone has ten or more counts. Its antigen is not known. General study findings and limits: A significant increase in TCR beta diversity was reportedly seen in malignant thyroid tumors relative to benign nodules, in blood and tumor.

The source is a male donor with papillary thyroid cancer or a benign thyroid nodule (not recorded which). Some clones in this sample may be carry-over from other donors' samples. Sequenced material: blood. The V call is TRBV7-9, the J call TRBJ2-5, with D perhaps matching TRBD2 (6 bases). The DNA for the CDR3 is TGTGCCAGCAGCTATGCGGGGCGGGAGACCCAGTACTTC. This translates into CASSYAGRETQYF.